The sequence of this TCR beta chain was determined in a study of CD8+ T cells in alopecia areata. Looking at the study overall: Those patients who were treated received oral tofacitinib, which was given at 5 to 10 mg twice daily for moderate-to-severe alopecia areata.

Germline CDR1 and CDR2: KGHSH and LQKENI. The CDR3 sequence is 13 residues long. V lost 3 bases and J 3 bases, leaving 8 bases between the germline ends. Indicated treatment: oral pan-JAK inhibitor, 5-10 mg twice daily. Overall study findings and caveats: Scalp clonality, together with expanded CD8+ clones among the top 100, fell significantly with tofacitinib.

Extracted RNA was reverse transcribed into cDNA, the sequencing template. Sequencing was performed with immunoSEQ multiplex PCR; in TCRdb, only in-frame clones are kept and a portion is missing. The sample includes about 180,000 clones, roughly 46% of them seen just once. Concerning this clone itself: Its antigen is as yet unknown.

The sequence came from a human donor with alopecia areata. Source: CD8+ T cells sorted from blood, taken around week 53, from a patient treated with tofacitinib. The J gene is TRBJ1-2, the V gene TRBV18; D is ambiguous. The CDR3 protein is CASSPPGDYGYTF. As DNA, the CDR3 is TGTGCCAGCTCACCCCCGGGAGACTATGGCTACACCTTC. Filled out from reference TRBV18 and TRBJ1-2, the complete variable domain reads NAGVMQNPRHLVRRRGQEARLRCSPMKGHSHVYWYRQLPEEGLKFMVYLQKENIIDESGMPKERFSAEFPKEGPSILRIQQVVRGDSAAYFCASSPPGDYGYTFGSGTRLTVV.